The 10 T cell receptor beta chains below all came from one sample that was sequenced in a study of blood T cell repertoires in COVID-19. The assay was immunoSEQ multiplex PCR, and TCRdb's table has in-frame clones only and misses some. The top ten clones hold approximately 11% of a sample with some 190,000 clones, about four fifths of them seen once. Input material: peripheral blood. These receptors were taken from a woman aged 40-49 years with COVID-19, enrolled during active disease.

The V gene is TRBV13, the J gene TRBJ2-5; D might be TRBD1 (6 bases). The CDR3 is 14 residues long. Per the germline V gene, CDR1 is PRHDT and CDR2 is FYEKMQ (reference sequence). With 1 base removed from V and 0 bases from J, the gap between germline ends came to 6 bases. The CDR3 is CASSLAGDQETQYF. The CDR3 DNA is TGTGCCAGCAGCTTAGCAGGGGACCAAGAGACCCAGTACTTC.

This sequence joins TRBV7-9 and TRBJ2-1, with D perhaps matching TRBD1 (7 bases). The length of the CDR3 is 15 residues. Trimming removed 5 bases from V and 8 bases from J, with 19 bases in between. CDR1 and CDR2 from the germline V gene are SEHNR and FQNEAQ (reference sequence). CDR3: CASSPEEGARYEQFF. The DNA for the CDR3 is TGTGCCAGCAGCCCTGAGGAGGGGGCCAGGTATGAGCAGTTCTTC.

The CDR3 DNA is TGCAGCGGGTGGACAGGGGGCTATTCCGAGCAGTACTTC. The encoded protein is CSGWTGGYSEQYF. The rearrangement uses TRBV29-1 and TRBJ2-7, with 11 bases aligning to TRBD1. The ends lost 7 bases at V and 6 bases at J; junction bases unmatched: 8. CDR1 SQVTM and CDR2 ANQGSEA come from the germline V gene. The CDR3 covers 13 residues.

This chain links TRBV5-5 with TRBJ2-5, with TRBD1 as a possible D gene (5 bases). Germline assignment: CDR1 SGHKS and CDR2 YYEKEE (reference sequence). V was pared by 4 bases and J by 4 bases, with 17 bases between. CDR3 length: 15 amino acids. DNA for the CDR3: TGTGCCAGCAGCCCCTCAGGGATTTCAGGAGAGACCCAGTACTTC. Translating gives CASSPSGISGETQYF.

The rearrangement links TRBV3-1 (or the pseudogene TRBV3-2) to TRBJ1-3, with no clear D. This CDR3 is built from 11 residues. The germline V and J ends were trimmed by 3 bases and 8 bases, with 5 bases remaining between them. Germline V gene data show CDR1 as LGHDT and CDR2 as YNNKEL (reference sequence). The CDR3 sequence is CASSHGDTIYF. CDR3 in DNA: TGTGCCAGCAGCCACGGAGACACCATATATTTT.

The chain employs TRBV30 and TRBJ1-1; 10 bases are shared with TRBD1. The CDR3 runs 14 residues. In germline, CDR1 is GTSNPN, CDR2 SVGIG (reference sequence). J was trimmed by 6 bases and V by 4 bases; bases with no gene match: 8. Here the CDR3 reads CAWTSGQGNPEAFF. The CDR3 region has the DNA TGTGCCTGGACATCGGGACAGGGGAATCCTGAAGCTTTCTTT.

The chain combines TRBV6-5 with TRBJ1-2; 7 bases align to TRBD1. The germline CDR1 and CDR2 sequences are MNHEY and SVGAGI. CDR3 length equals 14 residues. V trimming: 4 bases; J trimming: 5 bases; junction bases outside the gene matches: 7. CDR3 DNA: TGTGCCAGCAGTTTTCAGGGGGTTGGTTATGGCTACACCTTC. It is translated as CASSFQGVGYGYTF.

This rearrangement joins TRBV5-1 to TRBJ2-1, with 10 nucleotides matching TRBD2. CDR3 size: 13 residues. From germline, CDR1 is SGHRS and CDR2 YFSETQ. Trimming removed 5 bases from V and 10 bases from J; junction bases left unmatched: 6. The CDR3 loop reads CASRASGSREQFF. The CDR3 nucleotides are TGCGCCAGCAGGGCTAGCGGGAGTAGAGAGCAGTTCTTC.

This clone came up once. In DNA, the CDR3 is TGTGCCACCAGCATTTACAGATTGGATGAGCAGTTCTTC. Its protein is CATSIYRLDEQFF. The chain employs TRBV15 and TRBJ2-1; D unresolved. Germline CDR1 reads LNHNV; CDR2 reads YYDKDF (reference sequence). This CDR3 comprises 13 residues. V was cut by 4 bases and J by 8 bases, with 12 bases left in between.

The chain uses TRBV4-2 and TRBJ2-5; 12 bases are a match to TRBD2. The CDR3 sequence is 14 residues long. J lost 5 bases, V lost 4 bases, and 2 bases had no gene match. CDR1 is LGHNA, CDR2 YNFKEQ, per germline. CDR3 amino acids: CASSPLAGGETQYF. CDR3 bases: TGTGCCAGCAGCCCTCTAGCGGGAGGGGAGACCCAGTACTTC.